One and the same sample provided the 7 T cell receptor beta chains below, sequenced in a study of blood T cells in healthy people across ages. Together with a sample-barcoded 5' primer, a J-beta primer mix was included in a second PCR lasting about 7 to 11 cycles. TCRdb analysed the 5' RACE reads with MiXCR anew, one entry per CDR3 protein. The sample yields approximately 780,000 distinct CDR3 sequences, roughly 25% seen once. The same data also went into a second study, on T cells of mothers and their children.

Sequenced sample: blood. The receptors here all came from a boy between 10 and 17 years old in good health.

The chain uses TRBV24-1 and TRBJ1-2; D remains ambiguous. V was clipped by 6 bases and J by 4 bases, with 8 bases between them. Germline V gene data show CDR1 as KGHDR and CDR2 as SFDVKD. The CDR3 runs 12 residues. The CDR3 nucleotides are TGTGCCACCAGTCAACAGATCTATGGCTACACCTTC. Its translation: CATSQQIYGYTF.

This clonotype was seen only a few times. V is TRBV5-1 and J is TRBJ2-5, with TRBD2 matching 8 bases. The CDR3 runs to 16 residues. Germline V gene lookup returns CDR1 SGHRS and CDR2 YFSETQ. V dropped 5 bases and J dropped 5; count of bases not matched to a gene: 14. The CDR3 region is CASSGLRGGEAETQYF. In DNA form, the CDR3 reads TGCGCCAGCAGTGGGCTCCGGGGGGGCGAAGCTGAGACCCAGTACTTC.

This chain uses TRBV6-5 with TRBJ2-7; possibly TRBD1 or TRBD2 for D (5 bases each). Trimming pared 3 bases from V and 6 bases from J, leaving 15 bases between. This CDR3 has 14 amino acids. Germline V gives CDR1 MNHEY, CDR2 SVGAGI. CDR3 region: CASSYGQGDCEQYF. The CDR3, as DNA: TGTGCCAGCAGTTATGGCCAGGGAGACTGCGAGCAGTACTTC.

The chain combines TRBV7-9 with TRBJ2-1; D call uncertain. CDR1 and CDR2 from the germline V gene are SEHNR and FQNEAQ (reference sequence). The CDR3 extends over 14 amino acids. V was shortened by 2 bases and J by 6 bases, with 11 bases between the two germline ends. CDR3 DNA sequence: TGTGCCAGCAGCTTAACTGGGTATAGCAATGAGCAGTTCTTC. This gives the protein CASSLTGYSNEQFF.

The J gene is TRBJ2-5, the V gene TRBV5-1, with TRBD2 identical over 8 bases. The J call may be mistaken, given a closer DNA end match to TRBJ2-7. Looked up from germline, CDR1 is SGHRS and CDR2 is YFSETQ. This CDR3 is 15 amino acids long. The CDR3 region has the DNA TGCGCCAGCAAGGTCGGTAGCGGGACGGGCTACGAGCAGTACGTC. Encoded protein: CASKVGSGTGYEQYV.

The gene calls are TRBV5-1 and TRBJ2-5, with 8 bases fitting TRBD1. CDR3 length equals 15 residues. CDR1 and CDR2 from the germline V gene are SGHRS and YFSETQ. V gave up 4 bases and J gave up 5 bases; unmatched junction bases: 10. CDR3 region: CASSLDRGWGETQYF. CDR3 sequence (DNA): TGCGCCAGCAGCCTCGACAGGGGATGGGGTGAGACCCAGTACTTC. The full variable domain, with the rest looked up from reference TRBV5-1 and TRBJ2-5, is KAGVTQTPRYLIKTRGQQVTLSCSPISGHRSVSWYQQTPGQGLQFLFEYFSETQRNKGNFPGRFSGRQFSNSRSEMNVSTLELGDSALYLCASSLDRGWGETQYFGPGTRLLVL.

This clonotype was picked up a small number of times. This chain connects TRBV21-1 to TRBJ1-6. TRBV21-1 represents a pseudogene. This CDR3 spans 18 amino acids. CDR3 bases: TGTGCCAGCAGCATCGGACGCGAAAACGATGCCTATAATTCACCCCTCCACTTT. It is translated as CASSIGRENDAYNSPLHF.